Below are 20 T cell receptor beta chains sequenced from a single sample in a study of blood T cells in healthy people across ages. The use of a sample-barcoded 5' primer and a J-beta primer mix characterized a second PCR of about 6 to 12 cycles. TCRdb fed the 5' RACE reads into MiXCR, producing one record per CDR3 protein. Of roughly 830,000 distinct CDR3 sequences in the sample, around 62% are singletons; the top ten hold roughly a quarter. Sequencing input: blood. All receptors come from a young man in good health.

Many counts were recorded for this clonotype. This sequence joins TRBV2 and TRBJ2-7; D perhaps matches TRBD1 (6 bases). The length of the CDR3 is 12 residues. Trimming stripped 6 bases from V and 4 bases from J, with 10 bases between. The V gene's germline CDR1 is SNHLY and CDR2 FYNNEI. CDR3 coding DNA: TGTGCCAGCAGCTTTGGACAGTACGAGCAGTACTTC. This encodes CASSFGQYEQYF.

The chain carries TRBV20-1 and TRBJ2-1; 13 bases match TRBD2. Germline assignment: CDR1 DFQATT and CDR2 SNEGSKA (reference sequence). The J segment lost 2 bases and the V segment lost 5 bases, leaving 0 bases of the junction unmatched. The CDR3 contains 14 residues. The CDR3 spells CSAGLAGAYNEQFF. The DNA for the CDR3 is TGCAGTGCTGGACTAGCGGGGGCCTACAATGAGCAGTTCTTC.

This clonotype occurred once. The V and J genes are TRBV6-5 and TRBJ2-4, with a weak D call TRBD1 (5 bases). TRBJ2-7 matches the DNA end more closely, so the J call is doubtful. This CDR3 has 14 residues. The germline gives CDR1 MNHEY, CDR2 SVGAGI. The chain's CDR3 is CASSYGGRDYEQYF. The CDR3 nucleotides are TGTGCCAGCAGTTACGGCGGCAGGGACTACGAGCAGTACTTC.

J is TRBJ1-6 and V is TRBV30, with 9 bases matching TRBD1. The CDR3 totals 12 residues. J lost 7 bases, V lost 8 bases, and 3 bases had no gene match. Germline assignment: CDR1 GTSNPN and CDR2 SVGIG (reference sequence). This chain's CDR3 is CAGGQGNSPLHF. CDR3 DNA sequence: TGTGCCGGCGGACAGGGGAATTCACCCCTCCACTTT.

This chain connects TRBV30 to TRBJ1-3; D is perhaps TRBD1 (6 bases). The CDR3 consists of 16 residues. The germline gives CDR1 GTSNPN, CDR2 SVGIG (reference sequence). V was trimmed by 3 bases and J by 0 bases, leaving 15 bases between them. CDR3 loop: CAWRTSQGGSGNTIYF. The CDR3 nucleotides read TGTGCCTGGAGGACCTCACAGGGAGGCTCTGGAAACACCATATATTTT.

The chain carries TRBV6-5 and TRBJ2-7; D could derive from TRBD1 or TRBD2 (7 bases each). Germline assignment: CDR1 MNHEY and CDR2 SVGAGI. The CDR3 covers 14 residues. The V end was cut by 10 bases, the J end by 3 bases, with 19 bases between. The CDR3, as DNA: TGTGCCACCCAACAGGGGAGGGAACTCTACGAGCAGTACTTC. Translation: CATQQGRELYEQYF.

The chain combines TRBV9 with TRBJ2-5; 10 nucleotides align to TRBD2. The CDR3 loop spans 15 amino acids. V shed 3 bases, J shed 3 bases, and the junction held 5 bases outside the gene matches. Germline CDR1 SGDLS, CDR2 YYNGEE. The CDR3 spells CASSDRTSGKETQYF. Here the CDR3 DNA reads TGTGCCAGCAGCGACCGGACTAGCGGAAAAGAGACCCAGTACTTC.

The chain couples TRBV4-2 to TRBJ2-1; 9 bases are shared with TRBD2. The CDR3 is 15 residues long. After removal of 4 bases from V and 7 bases from J, the junction contained 8 bases not matched to a gene. CDR1 is LGHNA and CDR2 is YNFKEQ in the germline V gene. The CDR3 DNA is TGTGCCAGCAGCCCCTGCCCTAGCGGGGCTAATGAGCAGTTCTTC. Its protein is CASSPCPSGANEQFF.

This chain links TRBV14 with TRBJ2-3; D gene ambiguous. The CDR3 loop spans 12 amino acids. The V gene's germline CDR1 is SGHDN and CDR2 FVKESK. V was pared by 4 bases and J by 8 bases, with 10 bases between. The CDR3 nucleotides read TGTGCCAGCAGCCCGCTTACGGCTACGCAGTATTTT. This translates into CASSPLTATQYF.

This clonotype was observed a few times. This chain uses TRBV6-2 or TRBV6-3 with TRBJ2-1; maybe TRBD1 (6 bases). Germline V CDR1 and CDR2: MNHEY, SVGEGT. V was trimmed by 6 bases and J by 11 bases, leaving 11 bases between them. The CDR3 has 11 amino acids. The CDR3 here is CASRNREKQFF. The CDR3 DNA is TGTGCCAGCAGGAACAGGGAGAAGCAGTTCTTC.

The chain has TRBV20-1 and TRBJ2-5, with 10 bases that match TRBD2. The end of the DNA fits TRBJ2-7 better, so the J call may be wrong. The CDR3 has 14 residues. Germline V gives CDR1 DFQATT, CDR2 SNEGSKA (reference sequence). The CDR3 spells CSASPLAGSYEQYF. The CDR3 DNA is TGCAGTGCTAGTCCACTAGCGGGGTCCTACGAGCAGTACTTC.

The rearrangement joins TRBV12-3 or TRBV12-4 to TRBJ2-1; TRBD1 matches at 7 bases. The CDR3 covers 16 residues. Trimming at V came to 7 bases and at J to 4 bases, leaving 13 bases not matched to a gene. In nucleotides, the CDR3 is TGTGCCAGCATCCGAAGAGGGGACAGTACTTACAATGAGCAGTTCTTC. It translates to CASIRRGDSTYNEQFF.

Comment on this clonotype: One junction end disagrees with the germline gene, perhaps due to a read error. J is TRBJ2-3 and V is TRBV6-2 or TRBV6-3; 7 bases are shared with TRBD1. This CDR3 is built from 16 residues. Germline assignment: CDR1 MNHEY and CDR2 SVGEGT. In DNA form, the CDR3 reads TGTGTCAGCAGTAGGGGGACAGCGCATGACACAGATACGCAGTATTTT. It translates to CVSSRGTAHDTDTQYF.

CDR3 residues: CASSRRDSHNEQFF. CDR3 bases: TGTGCCAGCAGCCGTAGGGACAGTCACAATGAGCAGTTCTTC. The chain has TRBV7-8 and TRBJ2-1, with 7 positions matching TRBD1. Germline lookup yields CDR1 SGHVS and CDR2 FQNEAQ. With 5 bases clipped from V and 5 bases from J, the junction kept 6 bases outside the gene matches. The CDR3 totals 14 residues.

J is TRBJ1-5 and V is TRBV20-1, with no clear D. The V gene's germline CDR1 is DFQATT and CDR2 SNEGSKA (reference sequence). V dropped 3 bases and J dropped 4 bases, with 10 bases sitting between them. The CDR3 consists of 13 residues. The CDR3 DNA reads TGCAGTGCTAGTGTAGCGGCTAATCAGCCCCAGCATTTT. Its translation is CSASVAANQPQHF.

The chain has TRBV7-6 and TRBJ2-5; D might be TRBD2 (6 bases). Trimming took off 8 bases at V and 4 bases at J, with 17 bases between the two ends. The germline gives CDR1 SGHVS, CDR2 FNYEAQ. The CDR3 loop spans 14 amino acids. Here the CDR3 reads CASGGSGSRETQYF. CDR3 sequence (DNA): TGTGCCAGCGGGGGGAGTGGGTCGAGAGAGACCCAGTACTTC.

J is TRBJ2-3 and V is TRBV5-1, with 10 bases lining up with TRBD2. The length of the CDR3 is 14 residues. With V trimmed by 3 bases and J by 5 bases, 3 bases remained unmatched. The V gene's germline CDR1 is SGHRS and CDR2 YFSETQ. Here the CDR3 DNA reads TGCGCCAGCAGCTCCGGGACTAGCGAAGATACGCAGTATTTT. Protein product: CASSSGTSEDTQYF. Full variable domain (missing parts from reference TRBV5-1 and TRBJ2-3): KAGVTQTPRYLIKTRGQQVTLSCSPISGHRSVSWYQQTPGQGLQFLFEYFSETQRNKGNFPGRFSGRQFSNSRSEMNVSTLELGDSALYLCASSSGTSEDTQYFGPGTRLTVL.

This rearrangement joins TRBV29-1 to TRBJ2-1; unclear D gene. Germline V gives CDR1 SQVTM, CDR2 ANQGSEA. Trimming took off 5 bases at V and 8 bases at J, with 10 bases between the two ends. CDR3 length: 11 amino acids. The CDR3 DNA follows: TGCAGCGTTTCCCACTATGATGAGCAGTTCTTC. Translating it yields CSVSHYDEQFF.

V gene TRBV4-3 combines with J gene TRBJ2-3; D not resolved. Germline values: CDR1 LGHNA, CDR2 YSLEER. The CDR3 totals 14 residues. The V end lost 0 bases, the J end lost 4 bases, and 8 bases lay between the germline ends. This CDR3 is CASSQDLAADTQYF. In DNA form, the CDR3 reads TGCGCCAGCAGCCAAGATCTGGCAGCAGATACGCAGTATTTT.

V and J are TRBV12-3 or TRBV12-4 and TRBJ2-3; TRBD1 agrees at 8 bases. V gave up 5 bases and J gave up 4 bases; unmatched junction bases: 8. The CDR3 loop spans 15 amino acids. The CDR3 coding sequence is TGTGCCAGCAGTACCACAGGGGGGAGGTCAGATACGCAGTATTTT. Translating it yields CASSTTGGRSDTQYF.